This T cell receptor beta chain originates from a study of blood T cell repertoires in COVID-19. Looking at the study overall: Samples came from the United States, Italy and Spain, spanning acute and convalescent COVID-19.

Trimming took 7 bases from V and 0 from J, leaving 4 bases between them. The CDR3 totals 12 residues. Germline V gives CDR1 GTSNPN, CDR2 SVGIG (reference sequence). The table came from immunoSEQ multiplex PCR; TCRdb's copy has only in-frame clones and leaves some out. The table lists 150,000 to 200,000 clones, 70% to 90% of them singletons. V is TRBV30 and J is TRBJ2-6, with D hard to call. Sequencing was done on a sample of PBMCs or T cells enriched from blood (not recorded which). This sequence originates from a man aged 40-50 years who had recovered from COVID-19. In nucleotides, the CDR3 is TGTGCCTCCTTCTCTGGGGCCAACGTCCTGACTTTC. Its protein product is CASFSGANVLTF. Full variable domain (rest looked up from reference TRBV30 and TRBJ2-6): SQTIHQWPATLVQPVGSPLSLECTVEGTSNPNLYWYRQAAGRGLQLLFYSVGIGQISSEVPQNLSASRPQDRQFILSSKKLLLSDSGFYLCASFSGANVLTFGAGSRLTVL.